Following are 10 T cell receptor beta chains from one sample sequenced in a study of control samples from healthy donors and cancer patients. Profiling relied on immunoSEQ multiplex PCR, and the TCRdb table lists in-frame clones only, not all of them. The table includes about 51,000 clones, approximately 80% detected once. Sequencing was carried out using blood. Every receptor here comes from a man aged 65 to 79 in good health.

DNA for the CDR3: TGTGCCAGCAGCTTATTCAGGGGGTCAAGGGATACGCAGTATTTT. Protein sequence: CASSLFRGSRDTQYF. The V call is TRBV7-8, the J call TRBJ2-3; 7 bases are shared with TRBD1. CDR1 is SGHVS and CDR2 is FQNEAQ in the germline V gene. The CDR3 has 15 residues. Trimming took 2 bases from V and 6 from J; bases not matched to a gene: 8. Full variable domain (outside the CDR3, taken from reference TRBV7-8 and TRBJ2-3): GAGVSQSPRYKVAKRGQDVALRCDPISGHVSLFWYQQALGQGPEFLTYFQNEAQLDKSGLPSDRFFAERPEGSVSTLKIQRTQQEDSAVYLCASSLFRGSRDTQYFGPGTRLTVL.

As DNA, the CDR3 is TGTGCCAGCAGTTATTATCGGGGGGCGCCCCGTGAGACCCAGTACTTC. This translates into CASSYYRGAPRETQYF. The chain combines TRBV6-5 with TRBJ2-5, with D perhaps matching TRBD2 (7 bases). Deletions cut 3 bases from V and 5 bases from J, with 19 bases between. The germline CDR1 and CDR2 sequences are MNHEY and SVGAGI. CDR3 length equals 16 residues.

The chain carries TRBV14 and TRBJ1-2, with a possible D match to TRBD1 (5 bases). Germline CDR1 is SGHDN and CDR2 is FVKESK. V lost 4 bases to trimming and J lost 4 bases, with 13 bases between them. The CDR3 covers 14 residues. For the CDR3, the DNA is TGTGCCAGCAGCCCCTTTGGCGGGGGCTATGGCTACACCTTC. Amino acids: CASSPFGGGYGYTF.

This clone was observed a handful of times. The chain uses TRBV30 and TRBJ1-5; TRBD1 aligns across 9 bases. Germline V lookup: CDR1 GTSNPN, CDR2 SVGIG (reference sequence). The CDR3 runs to 13 residues. With 2 bases clipped from V and 7 bases from J, the junction kept 3 bases outside the gene matches. The CDR3 loop reads CAWSTGGRQPQHF. The CDR3 DNA reads as TGTGCCTGGAGTACAGGGGGCCGGCAGCCCCAGCATTTT.

This chain links TRBV28 with TRBJ1-5; 10 bases map to TRBD1. CDR1 and CDR2 (germline): MDHEN, SYDVKM. The CDR3 consists of 18 residues. Trimming at V came to 2 bases and at J to 0 bases, leaving 7 bases not matched to a gene. The CDR3 nucleotides read TGTGCCAGCAGTTTAAGGACAGGGGGAGGCTATAGCAATCAGCCCCAGCATTTT. Translating gives CASSLRTGGGYSNQPQHF.

J is TRBJ2-1 and V is TRBV11-3, with 10 bases lining up with TRBD2. The ends lost 2 bases at V and 4 bases at J; junction bases unmatched: 8. Looked up from germline, CDR1 is SGHNT and CDR2 is YENEEA. This CDR3 spans 17 amino acids. DNA of the CDR3: TGTGCCAGCAGCTTAACCCCTAGCGGGGGAATTTACAATGAGCAGTTCTTC. It yields the protein CASSLTPSGGIYNEQFF.

The DNA of the CDR3 is TGTGCCAGCAGTTGGACAGGCCAAGAGACCCAGTACTTC. It yields the protein CASSWTGQETQYF. V is TRBV6-5 and J is TRBJ2-5, with TRBD1 identical over 7 bases. The J segment lost 1 base and the V segment lost 4 bases, leaving 0 bases of the junction unmatched. CDR1 and CDR2 (germline): MNHEY, SVGAGI. The CDR3 totals 13 residues.

The sample holds a few counts of this clone. One end of the junction fails to match germline, which may point to a read error. The chain is built from TRBV4-1 and TRBJ2-1, with 7 bases lining up with TRBD2. The germline CDR1 and CDR2 sequences are MGHRA and YSYEKL. The CDR3 loop spans 16 amino acids. The CDR3 DNA follows: TGCGCCAGCAGCCGAGGAGCGGGAACCTCCAACAATGAGCAGTTCTTC. Protein sequence: CASSRGAGTSNNEQFF.

The rearrangement uses TRBV7-8 and TRBJ1-2; D unclear. The CDR3 extends over 15 amino acids. Germline assignment: CDR1 SGHVS and CDR2 FQNEAQ. V was shortened by 0 bases and J by 4 bases, with 12 bases between the two germline ends. The DNA for the CDR3 is TGTGCCAGCAGCTTAGCGCGGGAAGGACTCTATGGCTACACCTTC. The encoded protein is CASSLAREGLYGYTF.

The CDR3 region is CATSRAGYGYTF. The CDR3 nucleotides read TGTGCCACCAGTCGGGCAGGCTATGGCTACACCTTC. The rearrangement joins TRBV24-1 to TRBJ1-2; no definite D call. Germline lookup yields CDR1 KGHDR and CDR2 SFDVKD. The ends were cut back, 6 bases at V and 4 bases at J, with 8 bases in the middle. The CDR3 is 12 residues long.